This T cell receptor beta chain was obtained from a study of monozygotic twins with inflammatory bowel disease. The RNA usage for each TCR library was approximately 3,500 ng of total RNA. PCR of TCRalpha and TCRbeta cDNA was nested, with two rounds of roughly 16 and 10 cycles. TCRdb reprocessed the 5' RACE reads, with one entry per CDR3 protein and no DNA. This table lists more than 300,000 distinct CDR3 sequences. The CDR3 sequence is 15 residues long. Germline assignment: CDR1 LGHDT and CDR2 YNNKEL (reference sequence). About this clonotype itself: No antigen is known for it.

Whole-study results and caveats: The study found lower TCRbeta diversity (inverse Simpson) in IBD patients than in healthy co-twins. Especially where disease activity was present, IBD patients had fewer clonotypes in common with others than healthy twins did.

J is TRBJ2-5 and V is TRBV3-1; TCRdb calls TRBD1, which cannot be checked without DNA. This TCR was sampled from a human donor with ulcerative colitis or Crohn's disease, or a healthy co-twin of an affected twin (not recorded which). Sequenced material: blood. CDR3 loop: CASSPMLIGGETQYF.